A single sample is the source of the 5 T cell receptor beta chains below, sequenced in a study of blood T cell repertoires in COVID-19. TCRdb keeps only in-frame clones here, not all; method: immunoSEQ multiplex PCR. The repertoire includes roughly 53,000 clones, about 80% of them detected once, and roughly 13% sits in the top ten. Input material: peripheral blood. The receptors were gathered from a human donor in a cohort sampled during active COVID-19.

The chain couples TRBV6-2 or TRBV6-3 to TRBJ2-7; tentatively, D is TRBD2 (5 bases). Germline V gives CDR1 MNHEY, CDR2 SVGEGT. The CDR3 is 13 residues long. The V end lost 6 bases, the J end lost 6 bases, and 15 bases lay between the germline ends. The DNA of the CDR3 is TGTGCCAGCAGCCACGGAGGTAGGGCCGAGCAGTACTTC. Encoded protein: CASSHGGRAEQYF.

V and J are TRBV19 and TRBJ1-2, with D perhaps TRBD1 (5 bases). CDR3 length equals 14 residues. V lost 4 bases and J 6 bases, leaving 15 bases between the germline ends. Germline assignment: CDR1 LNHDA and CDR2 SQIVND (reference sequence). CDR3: CASSTRGGRNGYTF. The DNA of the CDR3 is TGTGCCAGTAGTACCCGTGGGGGGAGGAATGGCTACACCTTC.

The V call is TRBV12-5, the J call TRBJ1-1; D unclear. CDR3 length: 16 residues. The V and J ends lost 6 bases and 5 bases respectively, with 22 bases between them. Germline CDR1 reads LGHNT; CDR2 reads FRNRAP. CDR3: CASGSRHDQTGTEAFF. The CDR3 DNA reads TGTGCTAGTGGCTCGCGACACGATCAAACGGGGACTGAAGCTTTCTTT.

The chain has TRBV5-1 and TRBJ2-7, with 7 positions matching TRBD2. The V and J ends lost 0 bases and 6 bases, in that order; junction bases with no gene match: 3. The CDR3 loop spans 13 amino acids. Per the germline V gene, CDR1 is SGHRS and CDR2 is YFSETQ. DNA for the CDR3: TGCGCCAGCAGCTTGGTCGGGGGGAGCGAGCAGTACTTC. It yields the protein CASSLVGGSEQYF.

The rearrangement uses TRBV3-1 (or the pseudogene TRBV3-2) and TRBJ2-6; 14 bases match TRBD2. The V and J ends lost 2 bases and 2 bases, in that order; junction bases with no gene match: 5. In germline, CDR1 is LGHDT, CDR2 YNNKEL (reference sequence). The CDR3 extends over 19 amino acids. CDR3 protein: CASSQHPTSGGAGANVLTF. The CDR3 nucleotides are TGTGCCAGCAGCCAACACCCGACTAGCGGGGGGGCTGGGGCCAACGTCCTGACTTTC.